Reported below is one T cell receptor (beta chain). This record comes from a study of blood T cell repertoires in COVID-19. About the research overall: Spain, Italy and the United States supplied samples that represented acute and convalescent COVID-19. T cells, B-cell-depleted T cells, or PBMCs supplied cDNA or gDNA.

In the authors' workflow: For nucleated cells, counts were estimated from reference gene primer amplification. The data were produced by immunoSEQ multiplex PCR, yet TCRdb's version contains in-frame clones alone and is incomplete. V and J calls and clone size are copied from that table; D and trimming were computed from the DNA. This repertoire shows approximately 240,000 clones, roughly 80% found once; its top ten account for around 3.6%. Trimming removed 6 bases at V and 0 bases at J, with 15 bases between. Germline V gene sequence: CDR1 SGHNT, CDR2 YYREEE (reference sequence). This CDR3 spans 15 amino acids.

The sample consisted of peripheral blood. The chain uses TRBV5-4 and TRBJ1-2; weak D call: TRBD1 (6 bases). The origin of this receptor is a woman aged 35 to 49 with active or convalescent COVID-19. CDR3 nucleotide sequence: TGTGCCAGCAACCGAGGACAGTCAGCTAACTATGGCTACACCTTC. Its translation: CASNRGQSANYGYTF.